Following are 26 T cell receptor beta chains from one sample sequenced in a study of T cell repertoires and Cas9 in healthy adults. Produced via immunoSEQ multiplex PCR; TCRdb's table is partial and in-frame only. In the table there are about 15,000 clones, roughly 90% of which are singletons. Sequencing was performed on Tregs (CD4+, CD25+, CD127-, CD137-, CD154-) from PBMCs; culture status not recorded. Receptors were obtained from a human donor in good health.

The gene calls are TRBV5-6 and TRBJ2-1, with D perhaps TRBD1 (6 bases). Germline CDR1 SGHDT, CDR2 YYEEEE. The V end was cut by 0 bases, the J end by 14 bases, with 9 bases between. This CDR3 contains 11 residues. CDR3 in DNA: TGTGCCAGCAGCTTGGGACAGGTCGAGTTCTTC. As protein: CASSLGQVEFF.

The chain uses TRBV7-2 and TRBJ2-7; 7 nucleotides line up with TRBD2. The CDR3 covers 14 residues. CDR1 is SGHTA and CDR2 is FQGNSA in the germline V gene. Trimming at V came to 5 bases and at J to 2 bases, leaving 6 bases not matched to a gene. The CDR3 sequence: CASSPQRGTYEQYF. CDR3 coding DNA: TGTGCCAGCAGCCCCCAGCGGGGAACCTACGAGCAGTACTTC.

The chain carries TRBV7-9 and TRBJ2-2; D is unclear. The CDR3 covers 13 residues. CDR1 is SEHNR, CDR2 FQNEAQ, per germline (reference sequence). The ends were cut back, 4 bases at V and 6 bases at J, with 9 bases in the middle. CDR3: CASSSIGAGELFF. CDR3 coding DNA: TGTGCCAGCAGCTCAATAGGAGCCGGGGAGCTGTTTTTT.

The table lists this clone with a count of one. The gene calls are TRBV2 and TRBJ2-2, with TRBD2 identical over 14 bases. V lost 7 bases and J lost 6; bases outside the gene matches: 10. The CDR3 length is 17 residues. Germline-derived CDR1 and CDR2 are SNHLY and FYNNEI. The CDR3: CASMTSGGAPGAGELFF. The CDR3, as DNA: TGTGCCAGCATGACTAGCGGGGGGGCACCGGGCGCCGGGGAGCTGTTTTTT.

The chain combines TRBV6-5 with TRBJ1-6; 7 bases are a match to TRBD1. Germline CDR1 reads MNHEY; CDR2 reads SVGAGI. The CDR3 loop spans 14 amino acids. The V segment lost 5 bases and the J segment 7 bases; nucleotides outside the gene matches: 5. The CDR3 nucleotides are TGTGCCAGCAGTGGGGACAGCGTCAATTCACCCCTCCACTTT. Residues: CASSGDSVNSPLHF.

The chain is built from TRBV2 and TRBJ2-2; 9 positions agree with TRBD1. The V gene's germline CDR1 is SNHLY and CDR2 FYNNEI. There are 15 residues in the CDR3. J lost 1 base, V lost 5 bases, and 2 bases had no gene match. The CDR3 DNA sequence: TGTGCCAGCAGTCTGGACAGGGGGAACACCGGGGAGCTGTTTTTT. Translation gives CASSLDRGNTGELFF.

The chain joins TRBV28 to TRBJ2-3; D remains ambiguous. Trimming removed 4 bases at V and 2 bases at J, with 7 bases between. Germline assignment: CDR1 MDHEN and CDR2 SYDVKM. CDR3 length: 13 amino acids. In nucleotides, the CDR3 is TGTGCCAGCAGTTACTATAACACAGATACGCAGTATTTT. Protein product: CASSYYNTDTQYF.

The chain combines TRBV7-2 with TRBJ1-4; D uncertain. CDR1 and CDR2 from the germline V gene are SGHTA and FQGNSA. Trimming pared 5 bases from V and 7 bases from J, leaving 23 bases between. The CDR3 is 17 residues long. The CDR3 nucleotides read TGTGCCAGCAGCCCGGGCCTCCGGGGAGATCCGGGTGAAAAACTGTTTTTT. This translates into CASSPGLRGDPGEKLFF.

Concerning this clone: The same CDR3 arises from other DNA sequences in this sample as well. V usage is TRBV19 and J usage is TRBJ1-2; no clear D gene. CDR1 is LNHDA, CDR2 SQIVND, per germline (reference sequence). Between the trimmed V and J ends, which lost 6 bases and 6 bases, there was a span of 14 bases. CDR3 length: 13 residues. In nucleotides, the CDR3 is TGTGCCAGTAGCATCGCGGCGGCAGATGGCTACACCTTC. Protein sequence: CASSIAAADGYTF.

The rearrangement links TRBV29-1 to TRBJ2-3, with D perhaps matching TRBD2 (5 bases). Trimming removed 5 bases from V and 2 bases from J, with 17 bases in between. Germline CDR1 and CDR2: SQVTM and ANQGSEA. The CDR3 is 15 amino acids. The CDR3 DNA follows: TGCAGCGTTTACCCCCACGGGGAGACCACAGATACGCAGTATTTT. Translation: CSVYPHGETTDTQYF.

CDR3 loop: CASSLRRGGTGELFF. The CDR3 DNA sequence: TGTGCCAGCAGCTTACGGCGGGGGGGCACCGGGGAGCTGTTTTTT. The chain joins TRBV7-2 to TRBJ2-2; 9 bases are a match to TRBD2. Germline trimming cut 2 bases from V and 4 bases from J; bases unmatched to any gene: 2. CDR1 and CDR2 from the germline V gene are SGHTA and FQGNSA. This CDR3 region has 15 residues.

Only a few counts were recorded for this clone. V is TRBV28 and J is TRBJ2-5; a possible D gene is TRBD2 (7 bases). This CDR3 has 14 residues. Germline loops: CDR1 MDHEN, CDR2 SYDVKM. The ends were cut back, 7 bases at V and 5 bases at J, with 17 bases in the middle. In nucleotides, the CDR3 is TGTGCCAGCACGCGGGGGCCCCCCCGGGAGACCCAGTACTTC. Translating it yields CASTRGPPRETQYF.

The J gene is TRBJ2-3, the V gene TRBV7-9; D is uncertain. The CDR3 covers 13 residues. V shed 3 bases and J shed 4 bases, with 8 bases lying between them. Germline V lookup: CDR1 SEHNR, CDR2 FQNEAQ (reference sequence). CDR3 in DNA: TGTGCCAGCAGCTTCGGTGTTTCAGATACGCAGTATTTT. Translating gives CASSFGVSDTQYF.

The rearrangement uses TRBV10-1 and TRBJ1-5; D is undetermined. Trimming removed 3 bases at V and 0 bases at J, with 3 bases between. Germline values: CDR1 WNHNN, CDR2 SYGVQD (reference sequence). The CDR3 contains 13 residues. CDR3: CASSDSSNQPQHF. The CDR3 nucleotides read TGCGCCAGCAGTGACAGTAGCAATCAGCCCCAGCATTTT.

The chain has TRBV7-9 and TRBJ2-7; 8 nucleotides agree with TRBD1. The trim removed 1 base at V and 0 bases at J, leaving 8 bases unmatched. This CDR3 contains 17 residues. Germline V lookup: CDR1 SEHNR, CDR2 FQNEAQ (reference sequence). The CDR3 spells CASSLDWWDRNSYEQYF. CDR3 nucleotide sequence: TGTGCCAGCAGCTTAGATTGGTGGGACAGGAACTCCTACGAGCAGTACTTC. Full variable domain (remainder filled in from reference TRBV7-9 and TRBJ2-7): DTGVSQNPRHKITKRGQNVTFRCDPISEHNRLYWYRQTLGQGPEFLTYFQNEAQLEKSRLLSDRFSAERPKGSFSTLEIQRTEQGDSAMYLCASSLDWWDRNSYEQYFGPGTRLTVT.

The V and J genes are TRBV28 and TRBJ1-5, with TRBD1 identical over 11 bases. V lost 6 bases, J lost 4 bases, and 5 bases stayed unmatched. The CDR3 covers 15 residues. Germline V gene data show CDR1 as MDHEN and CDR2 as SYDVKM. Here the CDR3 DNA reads TGTGCCAGCAGAGGGGGGACAGGGGGAAATCAGCCCCAGCATTTT. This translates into CASRGGTGGNQPQHF.

The CDR3 is CASSSLGGQITDTQYF. CDR3 coding DNA: TGCGCCAGCAGCTCCCTGGGGGGACAGATCACAGATACGCAGTATTTT. The rearrangement uses TRBV5-1 and TRBJ2-3; TRBD1 might be the D (7 bases). This CDR3 spans 16 amino acids. V shed 3 bases and J shed 2 bases, with 16 bases lying between them. CDR1 is SGHRS and CDR2 is YFSETQ in the germline V gene.

The CDR3 loop is CATGGTRTEAFF. The CDR3 coding sequence is TGTGCCACAGGGGGCACCCGGACTGAAGCTTTCTTT. The chain has TRBV2 and TRBJ1-1; 8 nucleotides agree with TRBD1. The CDR3 is 12 amino acids. The V and J ends lost 10 bases and 5 bases, in that order; junction bases with no gene match: 6. Germline CDR1 reads SNHLY; CDR2 reads FYNNEI. Filled out from reference TRBV2 and TRBJ1-1, the complete variable domain reads EPEVTQTPSHQVTQMGQEVILRCVPISNHLYFYWYRQILGQKVEFLVSFYNNEISEKSEIFDDQFSVERPDGSNFTLKIRSTKLEDSAMYFCATGGTRTEAFFGQGTRLTVV.

The CDR3 nucleotides are TGTGCCAGCACCCGGGATTATAATTCACCCCTCCACTTT. Amino acid sequence: CASTRDYNSPLHF. The chain couples TRBV6-5 to TRBJ1-6, with no clear D. With 7 bases removed from V and 4 bases from J, the gap between germline ends came to 8 bases. The CDR3 has 13 amino acids. The germline CDR1 and CDR2 sequences are MNHEY and SVGAGI.

The CDR3 DNA sequence: TGTGCCAGCAGCGGGACAGGGGGCCGGGGTGAAAAACTGTTTTTT. This gives the protein CASSGTGGRGEKLFF. The V gene is TRBV9, the J gene TRBJ1-4; 11 nucleotides match TRBD1. V gave up 3 bases and J gave up 7 bases; unmatched junction bases: 5. The length of the CDR3 is 15 residues. Per the germline V gene, CDR1 is SGDLS and CDR2 is YYNGEE.

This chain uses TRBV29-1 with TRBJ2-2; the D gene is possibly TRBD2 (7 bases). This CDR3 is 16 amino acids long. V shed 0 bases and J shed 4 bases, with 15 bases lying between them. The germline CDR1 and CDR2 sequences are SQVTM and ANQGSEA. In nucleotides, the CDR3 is TGCAGCGTTGAAGAGGGGGCCGGGACTACCACCGGGGAGCTGTTTTTT. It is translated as CSVEEGAGTTTGELFF.

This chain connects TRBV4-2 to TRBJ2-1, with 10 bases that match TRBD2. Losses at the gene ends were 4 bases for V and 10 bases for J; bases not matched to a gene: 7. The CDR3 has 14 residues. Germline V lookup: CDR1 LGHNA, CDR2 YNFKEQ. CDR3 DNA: TGTGCCAGCAGCCGCCCCGAGGGACTAGCGGAGCAGTTCTTC. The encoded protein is CASSRPEGLAEQFF.

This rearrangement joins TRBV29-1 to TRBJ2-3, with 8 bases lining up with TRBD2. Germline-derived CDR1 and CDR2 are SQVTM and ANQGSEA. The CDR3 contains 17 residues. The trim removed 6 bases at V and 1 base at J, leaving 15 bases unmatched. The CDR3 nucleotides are TGCAGCGTCGCCACCAGCGGGGGAGTGTCTGGCACAGATACGCAGTATTTT. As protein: CSVATSGGVSGTDTQYF.

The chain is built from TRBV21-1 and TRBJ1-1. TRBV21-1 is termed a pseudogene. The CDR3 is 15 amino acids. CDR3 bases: TGTGCCAGCAGCAAAGGCGGCAACTTGAACACTGAAGCTTTCTTT. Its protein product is CASSKGGNLNTEAFF.

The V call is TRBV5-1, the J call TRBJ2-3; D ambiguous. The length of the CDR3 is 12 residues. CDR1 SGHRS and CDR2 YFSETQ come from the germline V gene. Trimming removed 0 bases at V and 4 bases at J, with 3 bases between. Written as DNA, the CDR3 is TGCGCCAGCAGCTTGGCGTCAGATACGCAGTATTTT. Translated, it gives CASSLASDTQYF.

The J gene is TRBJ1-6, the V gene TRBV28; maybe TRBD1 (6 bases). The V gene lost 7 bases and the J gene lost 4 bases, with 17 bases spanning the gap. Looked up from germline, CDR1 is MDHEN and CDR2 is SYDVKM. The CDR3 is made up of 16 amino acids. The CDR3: CASKSGTLRYNSPLHF. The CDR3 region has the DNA TGTGCCAGCAAAAGTGGGACATTAAGGTATAATTCACCCCTCCACTTT.